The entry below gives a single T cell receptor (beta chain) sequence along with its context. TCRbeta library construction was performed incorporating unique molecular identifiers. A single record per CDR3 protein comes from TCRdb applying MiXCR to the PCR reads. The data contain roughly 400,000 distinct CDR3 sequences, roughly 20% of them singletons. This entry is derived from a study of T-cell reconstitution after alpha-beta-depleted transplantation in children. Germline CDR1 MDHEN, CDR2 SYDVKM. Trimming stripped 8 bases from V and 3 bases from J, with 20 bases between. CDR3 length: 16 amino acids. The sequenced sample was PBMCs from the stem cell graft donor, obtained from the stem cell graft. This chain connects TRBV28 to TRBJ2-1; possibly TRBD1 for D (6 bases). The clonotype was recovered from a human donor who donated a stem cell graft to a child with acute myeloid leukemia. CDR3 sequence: CASGIRAQGVYNEQFF. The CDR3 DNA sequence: TGTGCCAGCGGTATAAGGGCACAGGGTGTCTACAATGAGCAGTTCTTC.